Listed below are T cell receptor beta chains from one sample, sequenced in a study of blood T cell repertoires in COVID-19. TCRdb's table, derived via immunoSEQ multiplex PCR, lists solely in-frame clones and lacks some. The repertoire includes 75,000 to 100,000 clones, roughly 80% of them detected once, and about 10% sits in the top ten. The sequenced sample consisted of peripheral blood. The receptors derive from a woman of 80 years or more with acute or convalescent COVID-19. The CDR3 runs from the conserved cysteine through the conserved F or W. Each record gives: D gene, V gene, CDR3 length, clone size, J gene, CDR3 DNA, CDR3 protein. D genes are given only for firm matches. Clone size, where shown, is once, few, many, or a class for clones that have expanded.

>NA|TRBV19|14|few|TRBJ1-4
TGTGCCAGTAGTGGGCGACAAGAAGATGAAAAACTGTTTTTT
CASSGRQEDEKLFF
>NA|TRBV2|13|NA|TRBJ1-5
TGTGCCAGCAGACAGGGCGTCAATCAGCCCCAGCATTTT
CASRQGVNQPQHF
>NA|TRBV5-6|11|NA|TRBJ1-2
TGTGCCAGCAGTGCGGGGTACGGCTACACCTTC
CASSAGYGYTF
>NA|TRBV7-9|16|NA|TRBJ2-1
TGTGCCAGCAGCTCCGGACAGGGAGGGCCCTACAATGAGCAGTTCTTC
CASSSGQGGPYNEQFF
>NA|TRBV5-6|11|NA|TRBJ2-7
TGTGCCAGCAGCTCCGTCTACGAGCAGTACTTC
CASSSVYEQYF
>NA|TRBV6-1|14|NA|TRBJ2-3
TGTGCCAGCAGTCAGGGGACCGGAACAGATACGCAGTATTTT
CASSQGTGTDTQYF
>TRBD1|TRBV6-7|14|NA|TRBJ2-7
TGTGCCAGCGGGCGGGACAGGGACGCGGGGGAGCAGTACTTC
CASGRDRDAGEQYF
>TRBD1|TRBV2|15|once|TRBJ2-3
TGTGCCAGCAGTAATAGACAGGGGGTAACAGATACGCAGTATTTT
CASSNRQGVTDTQYF
>NA|TRBV11-1|15|NA|TRBJ2-7
TGTGCCAGCAGCCCAGGGGAGGGCATTGCGTACGAGCAGTACTTC
CASSPGEGIAYEQYF
>TRBD2|TRBV7-2|14|NA|TRBJ2-1
TGTGCCAGCAGCTCCCTAGCGGGGTACAATGAGCAGTTCTTC
CASSSLAGYNEQFF
>TRBD1|TRBV6-6|15|NA|TRBJ1-2
TGTGCCAGCCGGGACAGGGTTTCAGCTAACTATGGCTACACCTTC
CASRDRVSANYGYTF
>TRBD1|TRBV9|21|once|TRBJ1-5
TGTGCCAGCAGCGTAGCTAGCCGTGGGACAGGGGGAAACTGGGCCTGGCAGCCCCAGCATTTT
CASSVASRGTGGNWAWQPQHF
>TRBD2|TRBV19|16|NA|TRBJ2-3
TGTGCCAGTAGTATAGAAGGGTCGGGGGGTGCAGATACGCAGTATTTT
CASSIEGSGGADTQYF
>TRBD2|TRBV7-2|16|NA|TRBJ2-1
TGTGCCAGCAGTTTGACTAGCGGGGGAGTATACAATGAGCAGTTCTTC
CASSLTSGGVYNEQFF
>NA|TRBV4-1|15|NA|TRBJ1-1
TGCGCCAGCAGCCAGGCGGGCCGCACGAACACTGAAGCTTTCTTT
CASSQAGRTNTEAFF
>TRBD1|TRBV28|14|NA|TRBJ1-1
TGTGCCAGCAGCAGGACAGGGGCGAACACTGAAGCTTTCTTT
CASSRTGANTEAFF
>NA|TRBV18|15|NA|TRBJ1-1
TGTGCCAGCTCACTCTCCGGACAGTTGAACACTGAAGCTTTCTTT
CASSLSGQLNTEAFF
>NA|TRBV2|13|few|TRBJ2-7
TGTGCCAGCCGAACAGGGATTACCTACGAGCAGTACTTC
CASRTGITYEQYF
>TRBD2|TRBV10-3|14|NA|TRBJ2-1
TGTGCCTCGAGGACTAGCGGGGGGGCCCATGAGCAGTTCTTC
CASRTSGGAHEQFF
>NA|TRBV5-4|16|NA|TRBJ2-3
TGTGCCAGCAGCAACCGCGGCGGGGCGGGAACAGATACGCAGTATTTT
CASSNRGGAGTDTQYF
>NA|TRBV27|15|NA|TRBJ1-6
TGTGCCAGCAGTCCCGGGGGTTTTCGGGATTCACCCCTCCACTTT
CASSPGGFRDSPLHF
>NA|TRBV15|16|NA|TRBJ2-3
TGTGCCACCAGCAGAGATCCCCGCGAGGGCGCAGATACGCAGTATTTT
CATSRDPREGADTQYF
>NA|TRBV28|14|NA|TRBJ1-1
TGTGCCACCAGGACCTCGACACTCCACACTGAAGCTTTCTTT
CATRTSTLHTEAFF
>NA|TRBV24-1|16|NA|TRBJ2-1
TGTGCCACCAGCCCATCCGGGACATTCTCCTACAATGAGCAGTTCTTC
CATSPSGTFSYNEQFF
>TRBD1|TRBV5-1|14|NA|TRBJ1-1
TGCGCCAGCCACGGAGGGGGCACGAACACTGAAGCTTTCTTT
CASHGGGTNTEAFF
>TRBD1|TRBV24-1|14|NA|TRBJ2-3
TGTGCCACCAGTGATGACAGGGGCACAGATACGCAGTATTTT
CATSDDRGTDTQYF
>TRBD1|TRBV7-7|17|once|TRBJ1-5
TGTGCCAGCAGCTTGACAGGGGGAGGGTATAGCAATCAGCCCCAGCATTTT
CASSLTGGGYSNQPQHF
>TRBD2|TRBV7-2|18|NA|TRBJ2-2
TGTGCCAGCAGCCCCCGAAGTGGTAGCGGGGGGGCCTTCGGGGAGCTGTTTTTT
CASSPRSGSGGAFGELFF
>TRBD2|TRBV7-9|17|NA|TRBJ2-3
TGTGCCAGCAGCTTAGCGCGGCTAGCGGGGGGGCAAGATACGCAGTATTTT
CASSLARLAGGQDTQYF
>NA|TRBV28|13|NA|TRBJ1-1
TGTGCCAGCAGTCAACCCTCCGACAACCGAGCTTTCTTT
CASSQPSDNRAFF
>NA|TRBV9|11|few|TRBJ1-3
TGTGCCAGCAGCGACAGAAACACCATATATTTT
CASSDRNTIYF
>NA|TRBV18|18|NA|TRBJ1-1
TGTGCCAGCTCACCACGGGGGGACTCCGCTACCGTGAACACTGAAGCTTTCTTT
CASSPRGDSATVNTEAFF
>NA|TRBV18|15|NA|TRBJ1-5
TGTGCCAGCTCACCAAATAGGGGGAACAATCAGCCCCAGCATTTT
CASSPNRGNNQPQHF